This TCR beta chain was profiled in a study of T-cell reconstitution after alpha-beta-depleted transplantation in children. This clonotype was observed at least ten times. Molecular barcoding with unique molecular identifiers was used for the TCRbeta library. TCRdb used MiXCR to reprocess the PCR reads, holding one entry per CDR3 protein. The sample lists approximately 350,000 distinct CDR3 sequences; approximately 10% were seen once. Sample: PBMCs from the stem cell graft donor, taken from the stem cell graft. This TCR came from a human donor who donated a stem cell graft to a child with acute lymphoblastic leukemia.

CDR3 residues: CASSVAGRGGTDTQYF. CDR3 in DNA: TGTGCCAGCAGCGTAGCCGGGCGAGGAGGCACAGATACGCAGTATTTT. The chain has TRBV9 and TRBJ2-3, with D hard to call. From germline, CDR1 is SGDLS and CDR2 YYNGEE. The CDR3 has 16 residues. V lost 0 bases, J lost 1 base, and 12 bases lay in between.